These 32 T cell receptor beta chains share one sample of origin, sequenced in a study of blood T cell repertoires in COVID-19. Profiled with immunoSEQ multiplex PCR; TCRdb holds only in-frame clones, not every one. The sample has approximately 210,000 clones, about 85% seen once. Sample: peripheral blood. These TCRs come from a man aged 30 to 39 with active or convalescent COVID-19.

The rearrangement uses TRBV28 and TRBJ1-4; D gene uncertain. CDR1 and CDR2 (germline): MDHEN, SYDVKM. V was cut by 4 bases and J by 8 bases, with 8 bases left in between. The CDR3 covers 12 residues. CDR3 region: CASSYGREKLFF. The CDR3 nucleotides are TGTGCCAGCAGTTATGGTCGGGAAAAACTGTTTTTT.

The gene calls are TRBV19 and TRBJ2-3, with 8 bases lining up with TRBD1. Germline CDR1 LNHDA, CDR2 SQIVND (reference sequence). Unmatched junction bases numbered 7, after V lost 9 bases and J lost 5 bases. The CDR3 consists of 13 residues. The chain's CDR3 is CASRQGTKDTQYF. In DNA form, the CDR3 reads TGTGCCAGCAGACAGGGGACAAAAGATACGCAGTATTTT.

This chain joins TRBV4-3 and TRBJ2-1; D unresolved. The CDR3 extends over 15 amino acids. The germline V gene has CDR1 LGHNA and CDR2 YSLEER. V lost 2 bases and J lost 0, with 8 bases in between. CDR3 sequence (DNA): TGCGCCAGCAGCCAACAAACCAGCTCCTACAATGAGCAGTTCTTC. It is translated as CASSQQTSSYNEQFF.

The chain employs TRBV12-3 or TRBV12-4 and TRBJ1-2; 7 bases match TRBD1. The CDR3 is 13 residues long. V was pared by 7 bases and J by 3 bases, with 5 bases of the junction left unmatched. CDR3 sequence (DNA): TGTGCCAGCAACTCCGGGACAGACTATGGCTACACCTTC. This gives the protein CASNSGTDYGYTF.

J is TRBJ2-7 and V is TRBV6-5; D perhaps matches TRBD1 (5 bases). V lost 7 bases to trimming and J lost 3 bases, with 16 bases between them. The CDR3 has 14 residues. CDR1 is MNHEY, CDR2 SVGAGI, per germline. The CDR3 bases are TGTGCCAGCAAAATCCTAACAGGTATCTACGAGCAGTACTTC. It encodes CASKILTGIYEQYF.

The CDR3 coding sequence is TGTGCCAGCAGACAGATCCCTAGCGGAGAGAACACCGGGGAGCTGTTTTTT. As protein: CASRQIPSGENTGELFF. V gene TRBV5-4 combines with J gene TRBJ2-2, with 7 bases aligning to TRBD2. The CDR3 length is 17 residues. CDR1 SGHNT and CDR2 YYREEE come from the germline V gene (reference sequence). V shed 5 bases and J 1 base; nucleotides not matched to a gene: 11.

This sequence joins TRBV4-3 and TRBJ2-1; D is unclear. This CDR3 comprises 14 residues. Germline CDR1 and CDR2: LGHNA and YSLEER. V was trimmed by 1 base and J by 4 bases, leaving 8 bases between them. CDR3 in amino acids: CASSQGDIYNEQFF. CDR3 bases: TGCGCCAGCAGCCAAGGCGACATTTACAATGAGCAGTTCTTC.

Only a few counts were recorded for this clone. CDR3 amino acids: CASSPQGDGANVLTF. CDR3 DNA sequence: TGTGCCAGCAGCCCCCAGGGGGACGGGGCCAACGTCCTGACTTTC. This chain links TRBV6-2 or TRBV6-3 with TRBJ2-6; 7 bases agree with TRBD1. CDR3 size: 15 residues. V trimming: 6 bases; J trimming: 4 bases; junction bases outside the gene matches: 6. Germline loops: CDR1 MNHEY, CDR2 SVGEGT.

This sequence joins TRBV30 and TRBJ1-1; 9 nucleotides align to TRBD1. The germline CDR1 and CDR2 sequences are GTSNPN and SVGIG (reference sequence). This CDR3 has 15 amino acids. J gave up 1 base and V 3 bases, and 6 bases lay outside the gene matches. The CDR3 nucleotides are TGTGCCTGGAGGACAGGGGGTCGCGAGAACACTGAAGCTTTCTTT. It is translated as CAWRTGGRENTEAFF.

The CDR3: CATSDPGTSGTLSYNEQFF. CDR3 DNA sequence: TGTGCCACCAGTGACCCCGGGACTAGCGGGACCCTCTCCTACAATGAGCAGTTCTTC. This chain links TRBV24-1 with TRBJ2-1; 13 nucleotides agree with TRBD2. Trimming at V came to 4 bases and at J to 0 bases, leaving 8 bases not matched to a gene. Looked up from germline, CDR1 is KGHDR and CDR2 is SFDVKD. CDR3 length: 19 amino acids.

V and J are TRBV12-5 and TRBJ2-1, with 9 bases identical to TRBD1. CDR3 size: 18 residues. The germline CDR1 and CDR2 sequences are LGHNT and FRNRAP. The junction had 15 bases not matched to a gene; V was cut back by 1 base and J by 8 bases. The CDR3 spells CASGLDPTGGITIDEQFF. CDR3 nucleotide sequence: TGTGCTAGTGGTTTGGATCCGACAGGGGGGATAACAATCGATGAGCAGTTCTTC.

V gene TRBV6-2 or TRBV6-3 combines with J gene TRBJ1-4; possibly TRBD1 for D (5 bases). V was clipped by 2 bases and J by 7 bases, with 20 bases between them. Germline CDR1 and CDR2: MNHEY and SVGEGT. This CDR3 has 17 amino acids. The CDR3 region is CASSYTQVFGGGEKLFF. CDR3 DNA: TGTGCCAGCAGTTACACGCAAGTTTTTGGCGGGGGTGAAAAACTGTTTTTT.

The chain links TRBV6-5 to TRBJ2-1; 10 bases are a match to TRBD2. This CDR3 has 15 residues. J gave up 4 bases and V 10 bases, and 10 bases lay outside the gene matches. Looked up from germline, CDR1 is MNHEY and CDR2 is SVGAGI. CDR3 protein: CATLSTSGAYNEQFF. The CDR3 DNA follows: TGTGCCACCCTTAGTACTAGCGGGGCTTACAATGAGCAGTTCTTC.

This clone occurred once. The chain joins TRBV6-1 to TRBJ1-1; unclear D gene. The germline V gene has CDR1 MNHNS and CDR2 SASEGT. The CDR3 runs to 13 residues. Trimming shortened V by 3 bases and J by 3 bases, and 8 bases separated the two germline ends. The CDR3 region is CASSEGKDTEAFF. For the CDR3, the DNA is TGTGCCAGCAGTGAGGGCAAGGACACTGAAGCTTTCTTT.

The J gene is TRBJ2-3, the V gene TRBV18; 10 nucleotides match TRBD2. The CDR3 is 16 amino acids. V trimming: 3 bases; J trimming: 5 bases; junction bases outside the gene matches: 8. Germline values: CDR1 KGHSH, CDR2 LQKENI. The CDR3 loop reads CASSPLAGAREDTQYF. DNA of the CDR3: TGTGCCAGCTCACCCCTAGCGGGGGCTCGGGAAGATACGCAGTATTTT. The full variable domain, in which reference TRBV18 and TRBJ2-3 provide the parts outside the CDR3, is NAGVMQNPRHLVRRRGQEARLRCSPMKGHSHVYWYRQLPEEGLKFMVYLQKENIIDESGMPKERFSAEFPKEGPSILRIQQVVRGDSAAYFCASSPLAGAREDTQYFGPGTRLTVL.

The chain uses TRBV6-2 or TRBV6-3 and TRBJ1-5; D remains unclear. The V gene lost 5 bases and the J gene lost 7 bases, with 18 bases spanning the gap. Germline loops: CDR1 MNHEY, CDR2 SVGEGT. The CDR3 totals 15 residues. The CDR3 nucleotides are TGTGCCAGCAGTCCCCTAGAGGGAGGGCACCAGCCCCAGCATTTT. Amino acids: CASSPLEGGHQPQHF.

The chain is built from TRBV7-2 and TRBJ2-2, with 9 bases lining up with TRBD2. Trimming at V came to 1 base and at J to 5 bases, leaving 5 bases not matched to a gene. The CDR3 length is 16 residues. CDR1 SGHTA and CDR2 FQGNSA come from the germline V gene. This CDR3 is CASSLVSGGRTGELFF. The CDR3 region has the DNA TGTGCCAGCAGCTTAGTAAGCGGGGGGCGGACCGGGGAGCTGTTTTTT.

This chain's CDR3 is CASSQGDRGPEAFF. Here the CDR3 DNA reads TGCGCCAGCAGCCAAGGCGACAGGGGGCCTGAAGCTTTCTTT. The J gene is TRBJ1-1, the V gene TRBV4-1; 10 bases match TRBD1. The germline gives CDR1 MGHRA, CDR2 YSYEKL. V was pared by 1 base and J by 6 bases, with 2 bases of the junction left unmatched. The CDR3 has 14 residues.

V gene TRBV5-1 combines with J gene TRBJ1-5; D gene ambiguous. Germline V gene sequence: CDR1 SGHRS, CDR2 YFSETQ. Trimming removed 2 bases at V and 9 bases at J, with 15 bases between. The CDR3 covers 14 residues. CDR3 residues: CASSFEGSTGPQHF. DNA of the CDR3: TGCGCCAGCAGCTTTGAGGGCAGCACCGGGCCCCAGCATTTT.

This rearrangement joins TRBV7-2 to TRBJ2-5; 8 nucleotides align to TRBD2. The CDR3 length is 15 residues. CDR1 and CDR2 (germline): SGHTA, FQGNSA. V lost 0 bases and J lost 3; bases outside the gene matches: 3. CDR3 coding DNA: TGTGCCAGCAGCTTAGCCCTAGCGGGTAAAGAGACCCAGTACTTC. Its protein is CASSLALAGKETQYF.

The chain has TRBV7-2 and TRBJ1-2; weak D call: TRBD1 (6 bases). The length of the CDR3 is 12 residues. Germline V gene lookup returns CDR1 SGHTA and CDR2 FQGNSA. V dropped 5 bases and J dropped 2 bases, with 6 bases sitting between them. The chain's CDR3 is CASSQGNYGYTF. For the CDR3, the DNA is TGTGCCAGCAGCCAGGGGAACTATGGCTACACCTTC.

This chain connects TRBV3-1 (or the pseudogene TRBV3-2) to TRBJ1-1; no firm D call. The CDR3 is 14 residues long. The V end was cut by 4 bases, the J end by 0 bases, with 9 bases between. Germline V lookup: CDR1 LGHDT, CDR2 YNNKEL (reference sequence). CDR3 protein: CASSLWQMNTEAFF. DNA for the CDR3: TGTGCCAGCAGCCTGTGGCAGATGAACACTGAAGCTTTCTTT.

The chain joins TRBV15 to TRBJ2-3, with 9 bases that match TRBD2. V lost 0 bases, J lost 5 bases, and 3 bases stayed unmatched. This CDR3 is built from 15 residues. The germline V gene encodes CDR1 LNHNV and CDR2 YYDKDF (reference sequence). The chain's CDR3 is CATSREGRGGDTQYF. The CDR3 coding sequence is TGTGCCACCAGCAGAGAAGGGCGGGGGGGAGATACGCAGTATTTT.

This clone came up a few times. CDR3 in amino acids: CASSTGTSGSKHEQFF. CDR3 nucleotide sequence: TGTGCCAGTAGTACCGGGACTAGCGGGAGTAAACATGAGCAGTTCTTC. V and J are TRBV19 and TRBJ2-1, with 14 bases lining up with TRBD2. V was pared by 4 bases and J by 8 bases, with 7 bases of the junction left unmatched. Per the germline V gene, CDR1 is LNHDA and CDR2 is SQIVND (reference sequence). The CDR3 spans 16 residues.

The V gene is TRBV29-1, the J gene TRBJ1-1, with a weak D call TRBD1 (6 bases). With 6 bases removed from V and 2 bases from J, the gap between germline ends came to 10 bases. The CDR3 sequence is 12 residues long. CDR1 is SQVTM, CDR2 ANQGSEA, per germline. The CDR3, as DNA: TGCAGCGTAATGGGACACAACACTGAAGCTTTCTTT. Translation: CSVMGHNTEAFF.

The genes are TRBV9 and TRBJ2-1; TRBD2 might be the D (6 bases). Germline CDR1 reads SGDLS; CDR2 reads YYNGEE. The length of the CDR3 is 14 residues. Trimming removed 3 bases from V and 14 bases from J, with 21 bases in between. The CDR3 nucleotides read TGTGCCAGCAGCGCCCCGGGACTCCCCACACGGGAGTTCTTC. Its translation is CASSAPGLPTREFF.

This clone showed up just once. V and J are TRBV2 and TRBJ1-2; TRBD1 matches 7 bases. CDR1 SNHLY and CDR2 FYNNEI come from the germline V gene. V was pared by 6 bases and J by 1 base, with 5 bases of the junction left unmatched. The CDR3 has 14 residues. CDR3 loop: CASRSGTVNYGYTF. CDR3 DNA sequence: TGTGCCAGCAGATCCGGGACAGTTAACTATGGCTACACCTTC.

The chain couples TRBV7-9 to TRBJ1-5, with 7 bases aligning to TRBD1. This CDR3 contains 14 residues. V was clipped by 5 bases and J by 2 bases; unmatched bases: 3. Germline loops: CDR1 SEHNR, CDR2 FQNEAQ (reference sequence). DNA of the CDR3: TGTGCCAGCAGCCAAGGGACAGGCAATCAGCCCCAGCATTTT. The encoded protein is CASSQGTGNQPQHF.

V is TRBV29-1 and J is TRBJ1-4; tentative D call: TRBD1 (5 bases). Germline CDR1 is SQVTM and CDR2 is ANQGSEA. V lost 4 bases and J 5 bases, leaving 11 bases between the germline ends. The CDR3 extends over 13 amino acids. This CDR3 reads CSVAGGGNEKLFF. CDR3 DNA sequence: TGCAGCGTTGCGGGGGGAGGGAATGAAAAACTGTTTTTT.

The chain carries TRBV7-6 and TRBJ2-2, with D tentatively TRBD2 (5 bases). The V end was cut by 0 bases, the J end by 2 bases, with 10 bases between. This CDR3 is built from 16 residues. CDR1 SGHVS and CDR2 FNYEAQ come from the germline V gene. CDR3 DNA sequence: TGTGCCAGCAGCTTAGCGTCGGGATTCAACACCGGGGAGCTGTTTTTT. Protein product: CASSLASGFNTGELFF.

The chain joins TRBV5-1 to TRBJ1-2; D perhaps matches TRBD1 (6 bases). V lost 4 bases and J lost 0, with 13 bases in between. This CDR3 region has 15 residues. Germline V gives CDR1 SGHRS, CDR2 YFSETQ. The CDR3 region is CASSQGDTANYGYTF. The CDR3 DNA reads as TGCGCCAGCAGCCAAGGGGACACCGCTAACTATGGCTACACCTTC.

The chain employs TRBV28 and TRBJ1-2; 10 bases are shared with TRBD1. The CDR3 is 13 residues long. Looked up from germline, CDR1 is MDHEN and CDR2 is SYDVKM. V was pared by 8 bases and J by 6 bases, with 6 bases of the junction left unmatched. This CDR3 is CASVRDRGDGYTF. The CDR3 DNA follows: TGTGCCAGCGTCCGGGACAGGGGCGATGGCTACACCTTC.